This TCR beta chain is drawn from a study of T cell repertoires in cytomegalovirus infection. Study-level background: TCR beta signatures that were public indicated CMV infection and matching HLA type.

Whole-study results and caveats: CMV-specific HLA-C-restricted TCR beta clonotypes dominated the ex vivo response.

Points on this clonotype: Its target is not known.

TCRdb reanalysed the reads using MiXCR and keeps one entry per CDR3 protein. This repertoire shows around 740,000 distinct CDR3 sequences, roughly 36% found once; its top ten account for under 3%. The material sequenced was PBMCs. This receptor was identified in a human donor in good health (CMV status not recorded). Some clones in this sample may be carry-over from other donors' samples.

This chain's CDR3 is CASSLEWLGQGRLGIETQYF. CDR3 DNA sequence: TGTGCCAGCAGCTTAGAATGGTTGGGACAGGGGAGATTGGGAATCGAGACCCAGTACTTC. The rearrangement links TRBV7-8 to TRBJ2-5; 10 bases fit TRBD1. From germline, CDR1 is SGHVS and CDR2 FQNEAQ. There are 20 residues in the CDR3. V dropped 1 base and J dropped 5; count of bases not matched to a gene: 19.